These T cell receptor beta chains were read from a single sample in a study of cytomegalovirus exposure and HLA in healthy donors. Profiled with immunoSEQ multiplex PCR; TCRdb holds only in-frame clones, not every one. Of more than 90,000 clones listed, under 85% are singletons. The sample taken for sequencing was PBMCs. Receptors were obtained from a man in his forties in good health and CMV-seronegative. CDR3s leave out the opening cysteine and the closing phenylalanine or tryptophan. Size is stated for part of the rows, as once, few or many counts, or as a class when the clone is expanded.

size: once
J: TRBJ1-5
V: TRBV4-3
CDR3: ASSQDLGGVSNQPQH

size: .
J: TRBJ1-1
V: TRBV11-2
CDR3: ASSTISGTALNTEAF

size: .
J: TRBJ2-2
V: TRBV19
CDR3: ASNLLGGLNTGELF

size: .
J: TRBJ1-2
V: TRBV4-3
CDR3: ASSQEAGLGYGYT

size: .
J: TRBJ2-3
V: TRBV27
CDR3: ASNTRGLPSTDTQY

size: .
J: TRBJ2-7
V: TRBV6-5
CDR3: ASSVRGGPSYEQY

size: .
J: TRBJ2-3
V: TRBV7-2
CDR3: ASSVSGDTQY

size: .
J: TRBJ2-3
V: TRBV2
CDR3: ASSLARDTQY

size: once
J: TRBJ1-2
V: TRBV4-3
CDR3: ASSQTRDRYYGYT

size: .
J: TRBJ1-1
V: TRBV5-1
CDR3: ASSLEALGQGGEAF

size: .
J: TRBJ2-5
V: TRBV11-2
CDR3: ASSPSGGAETQY

size: once
J: TRBJ2-1
V: TRBV5-4
CDR3: ASSFGGGGDNEQF

size: .
J: TRBJ1-2
V: TRBV7-9
CDR3: ASSLALQTGGNGYT

size: .
J: TRBJ1-1
V: TRBV27
CDR3: ASSKPGQGRTEAF

size: .
J: TRBJ2-1
V: TRBV28
CDR3: ASIGAGSYNEQF

size: .
J: TRBJ2-7
V: TRBV6-6
CDR3: ASSRDRDYEQY

size: .
J: TRBJ1-1
V: TRBV15
CDR3: ATSGQENTEAF

size: few
J: TRBJ1-1
V: TRBV2
CDR3: ASSRGANTEAF

size: .
J: TRBJ1-2
V: TRBV11-2
CDR3: ASSQDRNYGYT

size: once
J: TRBJ1-2
V: TRBV11-2
CDR3: ASSPWTGGDGYT

size: .
J: TRBJ2-1
V: TRBV5-5
CDR3: ASSFEGVRGNEQF

size: once
J: TRBJ1-2
V: TRBV9
CDR3: ASSVRQGGIYGYT

size: .
J: TRBJ1-2
V: TRBV30
CDR3: ASGRDNSYT

size: .
J: TRBJ2-5
V: TRBV6-6
CDR3: ASSRQHQETQY

size: .
J: TRBJ2-2
V: TRBV5-1
CDR3: ASSRTGTPNTGELF

size: .
J: TRBJ2-3
V: TRBV30
CDR3: AWSGRAGNPDTQY

size: .
J: TRBJ2-3
V: TRBV25-1
CDR3: ASRTAGGTDTQY

size: once
J: TRBJ1-1
V: TRBV7-2
CDR3: ASSWIQGAAEAF